What follows are 3 T cell receptor beta chains derived from one specimen sequenced in a study of blood T cell repertoires in COVID-19 (TCRdb year 2020). Library prep was done by the immunoSEQ multiplex PCR assay. TCRdb carries this immuneACCESS record with in-frame sequences only. Its versions omit some clonotypes, under half of them owing to an unresolved V gene in the studies checked, with the rest unexplained. This sample comprises some 260,000 clones, roughly 87% of them detected only once. The top ten clones comprise 3% of the sample. Sequencing was carried out using peripheral blood. The receptors stem from a man younger than 30 with active or convalescent COVID-19.

This clone is a singleton in its sample. In DNA form, the CDR3 reads TGTGCCACCAGTGATCCCTGGAGGGCTAGCGGGAGGAGCTCCTACGAGCAGTACTTC. It translates to CATSDPWRASGRSSYEQYF. The rearrangement links TRBV24-1 to TRBJ2-7; 11 bases map to TRBD2. The trim removed 3 bases at V and 0 bases at J, leaving 12 bases unmatched. CDR3 length: 19 residues. Germline values: CDR1 KGHDR, CDR2 SFDVKD.

The J gene is TRBJ2-1, the V gene TRBV5-8; 10 bases are a match to TRBD2. The CDR3 sequence is 17 residues long. The ends lost 4 bases at V and 6 bases at J; junction bases unmatched: 13. Germline V gene lookup returns CDR1 SGHTS and CDR2 YDEGEE. DNA for the CDR3: TGTGCCAGCAGCGCAACCCCCGGGACTAGCGTGGGCAATGAGCAGTTCTTC. This codes for CASSATPGTSVGNEQFF.

The rearrangement links TRBV6-5 to TRBJ1-4; 7 bases align to TRBD1. The ends lost 8 bases at V and 5 bases at J; junction bases unmatched: 8. Germline assignment: CDR1 MNHEY and CDR2 SVGAGI. This CDR3 comprises 14 residues. The CDR3 loop reads CASLGRGENEKLFF. The DNA for the CDR3 is TGTGCCAGCTTGGGCAGGGGGGAAAATGAAAAACTGTTTTTT.